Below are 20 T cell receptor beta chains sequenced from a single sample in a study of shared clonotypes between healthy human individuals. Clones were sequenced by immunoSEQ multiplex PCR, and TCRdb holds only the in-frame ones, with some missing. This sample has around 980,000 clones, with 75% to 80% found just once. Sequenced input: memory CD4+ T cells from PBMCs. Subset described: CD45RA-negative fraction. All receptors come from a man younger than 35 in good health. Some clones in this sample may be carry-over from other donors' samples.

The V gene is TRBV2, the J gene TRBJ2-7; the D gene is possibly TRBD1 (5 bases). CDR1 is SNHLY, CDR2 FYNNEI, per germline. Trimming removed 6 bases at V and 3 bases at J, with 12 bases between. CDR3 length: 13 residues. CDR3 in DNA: TGTGCCAGCAGCGAACTCCAGGGCTACGAGCAGTACTTC. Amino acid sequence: CASSELQGYEQYF.

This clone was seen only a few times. CDR3 amino acids: CSVAGYTEAFF. CDR3 DNA sequence: TGCAGCGTTGCTGGATACACTGAAGCTTTCTTT. The genes are TRBV29-1 and TRBJ1-1; unclear D gene. The CDR3 loop spans 11 amino acids. V lost 4 bases and J 3 bases, leaving 6 bases between the germline ends. CDR1 and CDR2 from the germline V gene are SQVTM and ANQGSEA.

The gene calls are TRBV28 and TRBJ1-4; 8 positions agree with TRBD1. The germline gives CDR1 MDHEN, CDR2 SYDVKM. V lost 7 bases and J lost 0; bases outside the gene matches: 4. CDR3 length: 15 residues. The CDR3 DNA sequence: TGTGCCAGCACAACAGGGGGGGCAACTAATGAAAAACTGTTTTTT. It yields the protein CASTTGGATNEKLFF.

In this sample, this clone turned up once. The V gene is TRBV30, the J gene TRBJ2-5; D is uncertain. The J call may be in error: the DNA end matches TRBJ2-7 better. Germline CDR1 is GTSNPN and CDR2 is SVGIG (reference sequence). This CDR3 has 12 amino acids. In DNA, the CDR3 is TGTGCCTGGGGACGGGTAACCTACGAGCAGTACTTC. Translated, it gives CAWGRVTYEQYF.

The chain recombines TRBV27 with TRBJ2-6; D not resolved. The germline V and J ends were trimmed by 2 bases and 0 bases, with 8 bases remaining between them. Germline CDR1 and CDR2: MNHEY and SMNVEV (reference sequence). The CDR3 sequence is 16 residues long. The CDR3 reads CASSLRSISGANVLTF. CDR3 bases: TGTGCCAGCAGTTTAAGGTCCATCTCTGGGGCCAACGTCCTGACTTTC.

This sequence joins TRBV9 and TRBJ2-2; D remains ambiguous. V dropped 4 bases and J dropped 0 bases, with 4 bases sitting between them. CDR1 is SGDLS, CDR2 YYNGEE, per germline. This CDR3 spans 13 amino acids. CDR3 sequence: CASSRANTGELFF. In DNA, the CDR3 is TGTGCCAGCAGCCGGGCGAACACCGGGGAGCTGTTTTTT.

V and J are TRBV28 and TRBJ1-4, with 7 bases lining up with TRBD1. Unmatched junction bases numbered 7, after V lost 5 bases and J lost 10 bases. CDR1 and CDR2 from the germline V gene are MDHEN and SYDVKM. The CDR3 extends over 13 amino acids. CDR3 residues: CASSDRDRPKLFF. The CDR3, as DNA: TGTGCCAGCAGTGACCGGGACAGACCAAAACTGTTTTTT.

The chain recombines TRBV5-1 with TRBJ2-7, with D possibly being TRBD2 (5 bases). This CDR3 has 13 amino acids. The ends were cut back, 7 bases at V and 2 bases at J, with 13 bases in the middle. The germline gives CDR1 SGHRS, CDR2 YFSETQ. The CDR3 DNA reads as TGCGCCAGCTCAGGACTCCAACCCTACGAGCAGTACTTC. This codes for CASSGLQPYEQYF.

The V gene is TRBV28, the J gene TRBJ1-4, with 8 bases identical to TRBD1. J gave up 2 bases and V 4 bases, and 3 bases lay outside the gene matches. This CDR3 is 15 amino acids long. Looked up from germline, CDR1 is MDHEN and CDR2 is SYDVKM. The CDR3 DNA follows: TGTGCCAGCAGTTCTAACAGGGGGACTAATGAAAAACTGTTTTTT. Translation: CASSSNRGTNEKLFF.

CDR3 in amino acids: CASSRGPGPEETQYF. CDR3 coding DNA: TGCGCCAGCAGCCGGGGGCCTGGGCCTGAAGAGACCCAGTACTTC. The chain employs TRBV5-1 and TRBJ2-5; perhaps D is TRBD1 or TRBD2 (6 bases each). CDR1 and CDR2 (germline): SGHRS, YFSETQ. Trimming removed 4 bases from V and 3 bases from J, with 16 bases in between. This CDR3 is built from 15 residues.

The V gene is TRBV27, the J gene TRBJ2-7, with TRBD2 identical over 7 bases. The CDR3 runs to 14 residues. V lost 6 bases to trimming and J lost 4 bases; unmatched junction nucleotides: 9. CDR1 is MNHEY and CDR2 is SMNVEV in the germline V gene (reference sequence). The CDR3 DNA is TGTGCCAGCAGCCCCGCAGCGGGAAAGTACGAGCAGTACTTC. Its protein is CASSPAAGKYEQYF.

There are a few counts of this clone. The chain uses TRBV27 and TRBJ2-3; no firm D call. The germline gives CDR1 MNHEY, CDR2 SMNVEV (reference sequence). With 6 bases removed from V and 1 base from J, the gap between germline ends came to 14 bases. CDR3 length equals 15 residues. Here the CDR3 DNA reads TGTGCCAGCAGCACAAAATCTAGGGGCACAGATACGCAGTATTTT. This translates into CASSTKSRGTDTQYF.

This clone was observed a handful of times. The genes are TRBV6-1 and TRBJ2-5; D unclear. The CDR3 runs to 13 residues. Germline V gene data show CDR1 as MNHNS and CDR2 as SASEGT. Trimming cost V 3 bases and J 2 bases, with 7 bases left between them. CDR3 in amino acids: CASSDAAQETQYF. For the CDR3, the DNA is TGTGCCAGCAGTGACGCTGCACAAGAGACCCAGTACTTC.

The DNA of the CDR3 is TGTGCCAGCAGTTTCAGACAGCGAAACACCATATATTTT. Translated: CASSFRQRNTIYF. The chain links TRBV28 to TRBJ1-3, with D possibly being TRBD1 (5 bases). Germline V gene sequence: CDR1 MDHEN, CDR2 SYDVKM. V shed 3 bases and J shed 5 bases, with 8 bases lying between them. The CDR3 extends over 13 amino acids. The variable domain in full, completed from reference TRBV28 and TRBJ1-3, reads DVKVTQSSRYLVKRTGEKVFLECVQDMDHENMFWYRQDPGLGLRLIYFSYDVKMKEKGDIPEGYSVSREKKERFSLILESASTNQTSMYLCASSFRQRNTIYFGEGSWLTVV.

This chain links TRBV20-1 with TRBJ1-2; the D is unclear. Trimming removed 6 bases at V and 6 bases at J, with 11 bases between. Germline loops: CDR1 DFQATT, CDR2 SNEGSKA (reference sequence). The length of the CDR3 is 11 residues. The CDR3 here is CSAQDHHGYTF. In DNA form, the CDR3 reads TGCAGTGCCCAGGACCATCATGGCTACACCTTC.

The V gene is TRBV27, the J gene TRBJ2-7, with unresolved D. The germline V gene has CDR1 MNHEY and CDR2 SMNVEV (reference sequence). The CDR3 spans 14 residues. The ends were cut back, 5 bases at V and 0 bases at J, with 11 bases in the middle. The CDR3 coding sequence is TGTGCCAGCAGTACGGCAGCGAACTCCTACGAGCAGTACTTC. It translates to CASSTAANSYEQYF.

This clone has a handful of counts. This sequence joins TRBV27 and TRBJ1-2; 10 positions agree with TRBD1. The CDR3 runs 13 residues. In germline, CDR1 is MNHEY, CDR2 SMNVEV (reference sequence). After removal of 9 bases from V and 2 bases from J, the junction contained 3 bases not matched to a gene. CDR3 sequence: CASRTGGNYGYTF. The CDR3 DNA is TGTGCCAGTAGGACAGGGGGAAACTATGGCTACACCTTC.

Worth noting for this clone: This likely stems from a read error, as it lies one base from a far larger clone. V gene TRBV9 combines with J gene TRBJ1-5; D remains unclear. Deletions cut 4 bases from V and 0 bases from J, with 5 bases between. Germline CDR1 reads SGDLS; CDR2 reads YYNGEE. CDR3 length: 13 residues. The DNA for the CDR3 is TGTGCCAGCAGCAGAAATAGCAATCAGCCCCAGCATTTT. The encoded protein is CASSRNSNQPQHF.

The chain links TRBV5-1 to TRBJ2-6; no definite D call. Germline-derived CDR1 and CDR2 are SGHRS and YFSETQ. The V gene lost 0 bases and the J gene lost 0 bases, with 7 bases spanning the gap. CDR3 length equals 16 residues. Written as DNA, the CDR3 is TGCGCCAGCAGCTTGGATCTCTACTCTGGGGCCAACGTCCTGACTTTC. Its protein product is CASSLDLYSGANVLTF.

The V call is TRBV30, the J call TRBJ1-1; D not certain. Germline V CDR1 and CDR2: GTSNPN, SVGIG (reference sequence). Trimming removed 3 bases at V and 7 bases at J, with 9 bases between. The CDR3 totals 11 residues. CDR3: CAWSLNREAFF. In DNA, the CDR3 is TGTGCCTGGAGCCTGAATCGTGAAGCTTTCTTT.